These 31 T cell receptor beta chains originate from one sample sequenced in a study of blood T cell repertoires in COVID-19. Clones were sequenced by immunoSEQ multiplex PCR, and TCRdb holds only the in-frame ones, with some missing. The sample contains approximately 330,000 clones, over 85% of which appear only once. Sample: PBMCs or T cells enriched from blood (not recorded which). All receptors come from a young woman who had recovered from COVID-19.

This clone came up once. This sequence joins TRBV7-9 and TRBJ1-4, with 8 bases fitting TRBD1. CDR1 and CDR2 from the germline V gene are SEHNR and FQNEAQ (reference sequence). J lost 8 bases, V lost 5 bases, and 10 bases had no gene match. CDR3 length: 15 residues. The CDR3 DNA is TGTGCCAGCAGCCTTCAACAGGGGGGAGGGGAAAAACTGTTTTTT. Its protein product is CASSLQQGGGEKLFF.

The chain uses TRBV11-2 and TRBJ2-7, with 7 bases fitting TRBD1. The V gene's germline CDR1 is SGHAT and CDR2 FQNNGV. This CDR3 has 16 amino acids. V lost 0 bases, J lost 4 bases, and 9 bases stayed unmatched. The CDR3 coding sequence is TGTGCCAGCAGCTTAGATGCTTGGGACAGATTTTACGAGCAGTACTTC. Translated, it gives CASSLDAWDRFYEQYF.

This chain links TRBV25-1 with TRBJ2-6, with TRBD1 identical over 9 bases. CDR3 length equals 17 residues. Germline V gene data show CDR1 as MGHDK and CDR2 as SYGVNS. With V trimmed by 4 bases and J by 4 bases, 8 bases remained unmatched. The DNA for the CDR3 is TGTGCCAGCAGTGGCGGACAGGGGTCCCTCGGGGCCAACGTCCTGACTTTC. Translating it yields CASSGGQGSLGANVLTF.

The chain combines TRBV11-2 with TRBJ1-5, with D uncertain. V lost 1 base, J lost 5 bases, and 9 bases lay in between. The length of the CDR3 is 14 residues. Germline V gives CDR1 SGHAT, CDR2 FQNNGV. The CDR3 sequence is CASSLATADQPQHF. In DNA form, the CDR3 reads TGTGCCAGCAGCTTAGCCACAGCGGATCAGCCCCAGCATTTT.

The gene calls are TRBV3-1 (or the pseudogene TRBV3-2) and TRBJ2-7, with 9 bases lining up with TRBD2. CDR1 and CDR2 (germline): LGHDT, YNNKEL (reference sequence). The CDR3 extends over 15 amino acids. The V gene end was trimmed by 4 bases and the J gene end by 3 bases; junction bases not matched to a gene: 7. This chain's CDR3 is CASSPGTSPLYEQYF. In DNA form, the CDR3 reads TGTGCCAGCAGCCCCGGGACTAGCCCACTCTACGAGCAGTACTTC.

The chain is built from TRBV3-1 (or the pseudogene TRBV3-2) and TRBJ2-7; D possibly corresponds to TRBD2 (6 bases). CDR3 length: 15 amino acids. V was clipped by 6 bases and J by 1 base, with 16 bases between them. Germline values: CDR1 LGHDT, CDR2 YNNKEL (reference sequence). DNA of the CDR3: TGTGCCAGCAGTCTAGCTTACCGGGAGTCCTACGAGCAGTACTTC. The encoded protein is CASSLAYRESYEQYF.

This chain joins TRBV10-3 and TRBJ1-2, with 8 bases that match TRBD1. CDR1 and CDR2 from the germline V gene are ENHRY and SYGVKD. J gave up 8 bases and V 5 bases, and 4 bases lay outside the gene matches. This CDR3 has 12 amino acids. CDR3 nucleotide sequence: TGTGCCATCAGTCAGGACAGGGAAGGCTACACCTTC. Protein product: CAISQDREGYTF.

This chain connects TRBV24-1 to TRBJ2-1, with TRBD1 matching 8 bases. The CDR3 is 12 residues long. The J segment lost 10 bases and the V segment lost 9 bases, leaving 7 bases of the junction unmatched. Germline CDR1 is KGHDR and CDR2 is SFDVKD. Here the CDR3 reads CATGTGGKEQFF. The CDR3 region has the DNA TGTGCCACCGGCACAGGGGGAAAAGAGCAGTTCTTC.

This clone was seen only once. The V and J genes are TRBV27 and TRBJ2-7; 8 bases line up with TRBD1. The CDR3 loop spans 17 amino acids. The J segment lost 5 bases and the V segment lost 8 bases, leaving 20 bases of the junction unmatched. Germline V lookup: CDR1 MNHEY, CDR2 SMNVEV (reference sequence). This chain's CDR3 is CASRRSPVGQGRNEQYF. CDR3 coding DNA: TGTGCCAGCCGTAGGTCCCCCGTAGGACAGGGTAGGAACGAGCAGTACTTC.

This chain connects TRBV5-5 to TRBJ1-2; 12 bases align to TRBD1. Germline CDR1 reads SGHKS; CDR2 reads YYEKEE (reference sequence). CDR3 length: 15 residues. The ends lost 5 bases at V and 4 bases at J; junction bases unmatched: 6. The CDR3 DNA is TGTGCCAGCAGTTCGCGGGACAGGGGGCTCTATGGCTACACCTTC. Amino acids: CASSSRDRGLYGYTF.

This clone was detected only a few times. The same CDR3 also results from other DNA sequences found in this sample. V gene TRBV28 combines with J gene TRBJ1-1; D is unresolved. CDR3 length: 12 amino acids. Deletions cut 6 bases from V and 0 bases from J, with 5 bases between. Germline V gene lookup returns CDR1 MDHEN and CDR2 SYDVKM. The DNA of the CDR3 is TGTGCCAGCAGCGAGCTGAACACTGAAGCTTTCTTT. This encodes CASSELNTEAFF.

CDR3 in amino acids: CASSPRRKHTGELFF. The DNA for the CDR3 is TGTGCCAGCAGCCCGAGGCGTAAGCACACCGGGGAGCTGTTTTTT. This chain uses TRBV7-2 with TRBJ2-2, with D unclear. The V gene lost 5 bases and the J gene lost 3 bases, with 13 bases spanning the gap. CDR1 SGHTA and CDR2 FQGNSA come from the germline V gene. The CDR3 length is 15 residues.

The chain carries TRBV13 and TRBJ1-4, with a possible D match to TRBD1 (5 bases). V was cut by 5 bases and J by 8 bases, with 15 bases left in between. CDR1 and CDR2 from the germline V gene are PRHDT and FYEKMQ (reference sequence). This CDR3 spans 14 amino acids. Here the CDR3 reads CASSDGGKWEKLFF. As DNA, the CDR3 is TGTGCCAGCAGCGATGGGGGGAAATGGGAAAAACTGTTTTTT.

The rearrangement joins TRBV2 to TRBJ2-7; 14 bases match TRBD2. Unmatched junction bases numbered 13, after V lost 7 bases and J lost 5 bases. The CDR3 has 17 residues. In germline, CDR1 is SNHLY, CDR2 FYNNEI. This chain's CDR3 is CASTSPGLAGEDDEQYF. The DNA of the CDR3 is TGTGCCAGCACCTCCCCGGGACTAGCGGGAGAAGACGACGAGCAGTACTTC. Together with reference TRBV2 and TRBJ2-7, the CDR3 gives the full variable domain: EPEVTQTPSHQVTQMGQEVILRCVPISNHLYFYWYRQILGQKVEFLVSFYNNEISEKSEIFDDQFSVERPDGSNFTLKIRSTKLEDSAMYFCASTSPGLAGEDDEQYFGPGTRLTVT.

V gene TRBV5-4 combines with J gene TRBJ2-6; weak D call: TRBD1 (6 bases). V was clipped by 6 bases and J by 4 bases, with 23 bases between them. The V gene's germline CDR1 is SGHNT and CDR2 YYREEE (reference sequence). The CDR3 is 18 amino acids. The CDR3, as DNA: TGTGCCAGCACACGCGGTGGGGGCCGGTTATCCGGGGCCAACGTCCTGACTTTC. Its protein product is CASTRGGGRLSGANVLTF.

The gene calls are TRBV2 and TRBJ1-6, with 9 nucleotides matching TRBD1. The V gene's germline CDR1 is SNHLY and CDR2 FYNNEI. The ends lost 8 bases at V and 9 bases at J; junction bases unmatched: 8. The CDR3 loop spans 14 amino acids. The CDR3 region has the DNA TGTGCCAGCTGGACGGGACAGGGAGGTTCACCCCTCCACTTT. Its translation: CASWTGQGGSPLHF.

The J gene is TRBJ2-5, the V gene TRBV9; 10 bases agree with TRBD2. The CDR3 is 13 residues long. CDR1 is SGDLS and CDR2 is YYNGEE in the germline V gene. J lost 5 bases, V lost 3 bases, and 1 base had no gene match. This CDR3 reads CASSGSGRETQYF. The CDR3 nucleotides are TGTGCCAGCAGCGGTAGCGGGAGGGAGACCCAGTACTTC. Full variable domain (outside the CDR3, taken from reference TRBV9 and TRBJ2-5): DSGVTQTPKHLITATGQRVTLRCSPRSGDLSVYWYQQSLDQGLQFLIQYYNGEERAKGNILERFSAQQFPDLHSELNLSSLELGDSALYFCASSGSGRETQYFGPGTRLLVL.

The V and J genes are TRBV5-1 and TRBJ2-1; perhaps TRBD1 as D (5 bases). Germline CDR1 reads SGHRS; CDR2 reads YFSETQ. The CDR3 has 15 amino acids. The V and J ends lost 0 bases and 2 bases respectively, with 9 bases between them. This CDR3 is CASSLGQDTYNEQFF. As DNA, the CDR3 is TGCGCCAGCAGCTTGGGGCAGGACACCTACAATGAGCAGTTCTTC.

This clone came up once. The chain has TRBV13 and TRBJ2-3; the match to TRBD2 covers 7 bases. CDR3 length: 17 amino acids. J was trimmed by 1 base and V by 0 bases; bases with no gene match: 7. The V gene's germline CDR1 is PRHDT and CDR2 FYEKMQ (reference sequence). This CDR3 is CASSLGPSGRRTDTQYF. The CDR3 nucleotides are TGTGCCAGCAGCTTAGGGCCTAGCGGACGACGCACAGATACGCAGTATTTT.

The chain uses TRBV3-1 (or the pseudogene TRBV3-2) and TRBJ2-7, with no clear D. This CDR3 is built from 14 residues. The V and J ends lost 1 base and 3 bases respectively, with 10 bases between them. Germline values: CDR1 LGHDT, CDR2 YNNKEL (reference sequence). CDR3 nucleotides: TGTGCCAGCAGCCAAGGAACAGATTACTACGAGCAGTACTTC. Its translation is CASSQGTDYYEQYF.

This rearrangement joins TRBV9 to TRBJ1-1; 8 bases agree with TRBD1. The V segment lost 0 bases and the J segment 3 bases; nucleotides outside the gene matches: 13. Looked up from germline, CDR1 is SGDLS and CDR2 is YYNGEE. This CDR3 contains 18 residues. The CDR3 reads CASSVAGGPGGLDTEAFF. In nucleotides, the CDR3 is TGTGCCAGCAGCGTAGCAGGGGGTCCAGGGGGCTTGGACACTGAAGCTTTCTTT.

The chain is built from TRBV9 and TRBJ1-1; no definite D call. Looked up from germline, CDR1 is SGDLS and CDR2 is YYNGEE. This CDR3 region has 13 residues. Trimming removed 3 bases at V and 1 base at J, with 7 bases between. For the CDR3, the DNA is TGTGCCAGCAGCGGACTAGGGAACACTGAAGCTTTCTTT. Its translation: CASSGLGNTEAFF.

The V gene is TRBV5-4, the J gene TRBJ1-1; TRBD1 agrees at 7 bases. This CDR3 spans 14 amino acids. Trimming cost V 4 bases and J 0 bases; bases outside gene matches: 3. CDR1 and CDR2 (germline): SGHNT, YYREEE (reference sequence). CDR3: CASSGGTVNTEAFF. The CDR3 DNA reads as TGTGCCAGCAGCGGCGGGACAGTGAACACTGAAGCTTTCTTT. Variable domain in full (rest from reference TRBV5-4 and TRBJ1-1): ETGVTQSPTHLIKTRGQQVTLRCSSQSGHNTVSWYQQALGQGPQFIFQYYREEENGRGNFPPRFSGLQFPNYSSELNVNALELDDSALYLCASSGGTVNTEAFFGQGTRLTVV.

This clone was counted a single time. The chain has TRBV29-1 and TRBJ2-7, with TRBD1 as a possible D gene (7 bases). Per germline, CDR1 SQVTM and CDR2 ANQGSEA. The CDR3 runs to 13 residues. V lost 7 bases, J lost 3 bases, and 16 bases lay in between. The CDR3 is CSAVAGQLYEQYF. In DNA, the CDR3 is TGCAGCGCCGTTGCGGGACAGCTCTACGAGCAGTACTTC.

This rearrangement joins TRBV7-9 to TRBJ2-5, with 8 nucleotides matching TRBD1. The germline V gene has CDR1 SEHNR and CDR2 FQNEAQ (reference sequence). This CDR3 contains 15 residues. V gave up 1 base and J gave up 5 bases; unmatched junction bases: 6. The CDR3, as DNA: TGTGCCAGCAGCTTAGGTGGTCAGGGGGCTGAGACCCAGTACTTC. This gives the protein CASSLGGQGAETQYF. The whole variable domain, filled in from reference TRBV7-9 and TRBJ2-5, reads DTGVSQNPRHKITKRGQNVTFRCDPISEHNRLYWYRQTLGQGPEFLTYFQNEAQLEKSRLLSDRFSAERPKGSFSTLEIQRTEQGDSAMYLCASSLGGQGAETQYFGPGTRLLVL.

The chain has TRBV5-1 and TRBJ2-5, with 13 bases fitting TRBD2. The CDR3 consists of 17 residues. Germline CDR1 reads SGHRS; CDR2 reads YFSETQ. J was trimmed by 0 bases and V by 6 bases; bases with no gene match: 8. This CDR3 is CASNMGLAGWYQETQYF. The CDR3 nucleotides are TGCGCCAGCAATATGGGACTAGCGGGATGGTACCAAGAGACCCAGTACTTC.

The V gene is TRBV5-6, the J gene TRBJ1-2; D gene uncertain. Germline assignment: CDR1 SGHDT and CDR2 YYEEEE. V was shortened by 0 bases and J by 5 bases, with 17 bases between the two germline ends. This CDR3 has 16 residues. Here the CDR3 DNA reads TGTGCCAGCAGCTTGGGTAACCTCCACGAGATATATGGCTACACCTTC. It encodes CASSLGNLHEIYGYTF. Complete variable domain (other parts from reference TRBV5-6 and TRBJ1-2): DAGVTQSPTHLIKTRGQQVTLRCSPKSGHDTVSWYQQALGQGPQFIFQYYEEEERQRGNFPDRFSGHQFPNYSSELNVNALLLGDSALYLCASSLGNLHEIYGYTFGSGTRLTVV.

The V call is TRBV29-1, the J call TRBJ1-1, with 8 bases that match TRBD1. The CDR3 length is 13 residues. With 1 base clipped from V and 5 bases from J, the junction kept 3 bases outside the gene matches. The germline V gene has CDR1 SQVTM and CDR2 ANQGSEA. The CDR3 DNA reads as TGCAGCGTTGAAGGGCAGGGGGCGACTGAAGCTTTCTTT. It is translated as CSVEGQGATEAFF.

This clone was seen just once. The J gene is TRBJ1-1, the V gene TRBV6-5; 7 bases match TRBD1. The length of the CDR3 is 15 residues. V lost 0 bases and J lost 4; bases outside the gene matches: 5. Germline V gene lookup returns CDR1 MNHEY and CDR2 SVGAGI. The CDR3 here is CASSYSQGFSTEAFF. For the CDR3, the DNA is TGTGCCAGCAGTTACTCACAGGGGTTTAGCACTGAAGCTTTCTTT.

This rearrangement joins TRBV14 to TRBJ2-6; D is unclear. The CDR3 length is 15 residues. The germline V and J ends were trimmed by 4 bases and 0 bases, with 7 bases remaining between them. From germline, CDR1 is SGHDN and CDR2 FVKESK. CDR3: CASSPLSSGANVLTF. The CDR3 nucleotides are TGTGCCAGCAGCCCACTGAGCTCTGGGGCCAACGTCCTGACTTTC.

The chain links TRBV7-9 to TRBJ1-1; D is possibly TRBD1 (6 bases). Trimming stripped 1 base from V and 1 base from J, with 16 bases between. This CDR3 is built from 17 residues. Germline CDR1 and CDR2: SEHNR and FQNEAQ (reference sequence). CDR3 residues: CASSLVYSGGGNTEAFF. Here the CDR3 DNA reads TGTGCCAGCAGCTTAGTCTATTCGGGGGGCGGGAACACTGAAGCTTTCTTT.